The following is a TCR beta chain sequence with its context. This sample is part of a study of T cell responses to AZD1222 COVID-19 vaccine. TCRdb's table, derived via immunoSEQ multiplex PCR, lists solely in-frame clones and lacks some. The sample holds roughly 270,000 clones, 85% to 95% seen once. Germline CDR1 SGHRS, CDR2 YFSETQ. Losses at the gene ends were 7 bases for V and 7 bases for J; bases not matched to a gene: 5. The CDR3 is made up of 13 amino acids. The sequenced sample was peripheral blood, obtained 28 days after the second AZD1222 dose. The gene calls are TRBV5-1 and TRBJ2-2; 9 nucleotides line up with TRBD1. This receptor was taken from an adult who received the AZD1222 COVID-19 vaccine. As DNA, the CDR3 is TGCGCCAGCCGGACAGGGGATGGCGGGGAGCTGTTTTTT. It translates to CASRTGDGGELFF.